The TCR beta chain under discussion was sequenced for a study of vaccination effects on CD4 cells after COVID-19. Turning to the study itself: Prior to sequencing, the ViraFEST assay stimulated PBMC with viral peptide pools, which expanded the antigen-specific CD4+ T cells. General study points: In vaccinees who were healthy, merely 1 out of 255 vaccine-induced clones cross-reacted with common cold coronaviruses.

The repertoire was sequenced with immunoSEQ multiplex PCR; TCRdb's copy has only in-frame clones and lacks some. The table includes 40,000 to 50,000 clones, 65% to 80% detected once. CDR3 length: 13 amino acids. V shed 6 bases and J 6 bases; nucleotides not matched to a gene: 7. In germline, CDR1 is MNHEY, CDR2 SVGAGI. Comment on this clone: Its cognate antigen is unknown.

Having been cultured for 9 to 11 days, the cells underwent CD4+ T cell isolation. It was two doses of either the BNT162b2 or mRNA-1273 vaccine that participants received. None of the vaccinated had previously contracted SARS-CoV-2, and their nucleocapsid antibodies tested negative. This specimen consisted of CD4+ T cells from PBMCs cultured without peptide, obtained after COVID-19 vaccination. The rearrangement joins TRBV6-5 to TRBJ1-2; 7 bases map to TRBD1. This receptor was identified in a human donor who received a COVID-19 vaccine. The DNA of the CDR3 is TGTGCCAGCAGGCTAGACAGGGACGATGGCTACACCTTC. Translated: CASRLDRDDGYTF.